This T cell receptor (beta chain) was sequenced during a study of blood T cell repertoires in COVID-19. The assay was immunoSEQ multiplex PCR, and TCRdb's table has in-frame clones only and misses some. The repertoire holds around 290,000 clones, with approximately 85% as singletons. V lost 2 bases to trimming and J lost 5 bases, with 13 bases between them. The CDR3 covers 15 residues. CDR1 and CDR2 (germline): SGHRS, YFSETQ. The chain recombines TRBV5-1 with TRBJ1-4; tentatively, D is TRBD1 (6 bases). This clonotype originated in a woman under 40 who had recovered from COVID-19. The specimen sequenced was PBMCs or T cells enriched from blood (not recorded which). This CDR3 reads CASSLIQGSNEKLFF. The CDR3 coding sequence is TGCGCCAGCAGCTTAATACAGGGTTCAAATGAAAAACTGTTTTTT.